This T cell receptor beta chain was recorded in a study of cytomegalovirus exposure and HLA in healthy donors. Study-level background: From some 190 million T cells, an earlier analysis saw 120 million or so unique TCR beta sequences.

This CDR3 contains 16 residues. The V gene lost 10 bases and the J gene lost 4 bases, with 20 bases spanning the gap. CDR1 is SNHLY and CDR2 is FYNNEI in the germline V gene. General observations from the study: TCR beta chain V- and J-gene trimming was linked, in a later analysis, to a missense variant in DCLRE1C. Within an earlier analysis, most TCR beta V segments proved productive either about 90% or about 30% of the time.

As for this clone: Its matching antigen is unknown.

The PCR used 60 Vbeta and 13 Jbeta primers. Data came from immunoSEQ multiplex PCR; TCRdb stores just in-frame clones and leaves some out. The sample holds roughly 90,000 clones, 78% seen once. The sequencing input was PBMCs. The genes are TRBV2 and TRBJ2-6; weak D call: TRBD1 (5 bases). The receptor comes from a woman between 40 and 55 years old in good health and CMV-seropositive. Written as DNA, the CDR3 is TGTGCCATTTTCAGGGCCCCTTTACCCGGGGCCAACGTCCTGACTTTC. Encoded protein: CAIFRAPLPGANVLTF.